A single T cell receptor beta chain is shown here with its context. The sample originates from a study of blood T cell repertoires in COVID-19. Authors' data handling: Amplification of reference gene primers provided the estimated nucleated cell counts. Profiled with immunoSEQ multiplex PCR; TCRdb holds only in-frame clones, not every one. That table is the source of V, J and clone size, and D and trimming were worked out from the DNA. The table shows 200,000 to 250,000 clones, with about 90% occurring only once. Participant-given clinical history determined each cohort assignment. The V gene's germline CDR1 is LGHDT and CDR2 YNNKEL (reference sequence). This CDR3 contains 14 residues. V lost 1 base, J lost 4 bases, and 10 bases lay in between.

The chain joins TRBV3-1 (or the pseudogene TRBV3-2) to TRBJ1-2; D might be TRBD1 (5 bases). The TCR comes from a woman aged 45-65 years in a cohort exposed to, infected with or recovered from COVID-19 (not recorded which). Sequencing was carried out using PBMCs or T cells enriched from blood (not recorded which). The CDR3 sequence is CASSQVDTRYGYTF. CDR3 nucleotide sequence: TGTGCCAGCAGCCAAGTGGACACCCGCTATGGCTACACCTTC.